These 29 T cell receptor beta chains share one sample of origin, sequenced in a study of metastatic and nonmetastatic thyroid tumors. TCRdb reanalyzed the PCR reads with MiXCR. The sample includes approximately 38,000 clones, about 27% seen only once; the top ten take about a tenth. All patients were untreated before thyroid surgery. Material for sequencing was blood. Source of these receptors: a male donor with papillary thyroid cancer or a benign thyroid nodule (not recorded which). Some clones in this sample may be carry-over from other donors' samples.

This chain connects TRBV5-4 to TRBJ2-3, with TRBD1 matching over 7 bases. J gave up 2 bases and V 0 bases, and 6 bases lay outside the gene matches. Germline loops: CDR1 SGHNT, CDR2 YYREEE (reference sequence). The CDR3 is 16 amino acids. Here the CDR3 reads CASSLGQGEATDTQYF. Written as DNA, the CDR3 is TGTGCCAGCAGCTTGGGACAGGGAGAAGCCACAGATACGCAGTATTTT.

This clone occurred many times. This CDR3 is CSIRVTYEQYF. DNA for the CDR3: TGCAGCATAAGGGTTACCTACGAGCAGTACTTC. This rearrangement joins TRBV29-1 to TRBJ2-7; D not certain. With 8 bases removed from V and 2 bases from J, the gap between germline ends came to 10 bases. Germline V gene lookup returns CDR1 SQVTM and CDR2 ANQGSEA. The CDR3 loop spans 11 amino acids.

The V call is TRBV19, the J call TRBJ2-1, with D perhaps TRBD2 (6 bases). V was clipped by 3 bases and J by 10 bases, with 16 bases between them. The CDR3 consists of 14 residues. CDR1 and CDR2 (germline): LNHDA, SQIVND (reference sequence). The CDR3 sequence is CASSISWRAKEQFF. The CDR3 coding sequence is TGTGCCAGTAGTATTTCGTGGAGGGCCAAAGAGCAGTTCTTC.

This clone has more than one count but fewer than ten. This chain uses TRBV6-1 with TRBJ1-6; TRBD1 aligns across 8 bases. The CDR3 is 16 residues long. Germline trimming cut 6 bases from V and 0 bases from J; bases unmatched to any gene: 4. Germline CDR1 reads MNHNS; CDR2 reads SASEGT. The CDR3 DNA reads as TGTGCCAGCAGCGGGGACAGGAGCTCCTATAATTCACCCCTCCACTTT. Residues: CASSGDRSSYNSPLHF.

This clone was seen only a few times. The V call is TRBV20-1, the J call TRBJ2-7, with TRBD2 identical over 10 bases. The germline V gene has CDR1 DFQATT and CDR2 SNEGSKA (reference sequence). The V gene end was trimmed by 5 bases and the J gene end by 5 bases; junction bases not matched to a gene: 6. The CDR3 totals 13 residues. The CDR3 protein is CSALLAGSHEQYF. The CDR3 bases are TGCAGTGCTTTACTAGCGGGAAGCCACGAGCAGTACTTC.

The chain recombines TRBV28 with TRBJ2-7; TRBD2 matches 11 bases. Germline trimming cut 4 bases from V and 2 bases from J; bases unmatched to any gene: 7. The CDR3 runs 16 residues. The V gene's germline CDR1 is MDHEN and CDR2 SYDVKM. DNA of the CDR3: TGTGCCAGCAGTTCTATACTAGCGGGAGTACCCTACGAGCAGTACTTC. Protein sequence: CASSSILAGVPYEQYF.

The genes are TRBV6-1 and TRBJ2-1; D not certain. Germline values: CDR1 MNHNS, CDR2 SASEGT. V lost 8 bases and J 3 bases, leaving 8 bases between the germline ends. The CDR3 totals 12 residues. CDR3 nucleotide sequence: TGTGCCAGCGGGAAAATCTACAATGAGCAGTTCTTC. Translating gives CASGKIYNEQFF.

This clone was counted at least ten times. The V and J genes are TRBV5-8 and TRBJ2-3; TRBD2 might be the D (6 bases). This CDR3 is built from 15 residues. The ends were cut back, 0 bases at V and 5 bases at J, with 13 bases in the middle. The germline CDR1 and CDR2 sequences are SGHTS and YDEGEE. Here the CDR3 reads CASSLGRGWIDTQYF. CDR3 sequence (DNA): TGTGCCAGCAGCTTGGGACGGGGGTGGATAGATACGCAGTATTTT.

The V gene is TRBV14, the J gene TRBJ2-7; possibly TRBD2 for D (5 bases). V was clipped by 7 bases and J by 3 bases, with 16 bases between them. CDR1 is SGHDN, CDR2 FVKESK, per germline. The CDR3 totals 14 residues. The CDR3 sequence is CASIQTGIDYEQYF. The CDR3 coding sequence is TGTGCCAGCATCCAGACGGGGATAGACTACGAGCAGTACTTC.

A few counts support this clone. The chain links TRBV6-1 to TRBJ1-2, with a weak D call TRBD1 (5 bases). CDR1 is MNHNS and CDR2 is SASEGT in the germline V gene. V lost 2 bases to trimming and J lost 0 bases, with 16 bases between them. The CDR3 runs 17 residues. CDR3 sequence (DNA): TGTGCCAGCAGTGAAAAGCAGGGACGGGTCTCTAACTATGGCTACACCTTC. As protein: CASSEKQGRVSNYGYTF.

There are a few counts of this clone. This chain joins TRBV19 and TRBJ1-2, with TRBD1 matching over 8 bases. Germline trimming cut 5 bases from V and 5 bases from J; bases unmatched to any gene: 7. This CDR3 comprises 14 residues. The germline V gene encodes CDR1 LNHDA and CDR2 SQIVND (reference sequence). As DNA, the CDR3 is TGTGCCAGTAGTTGGCGACAGGGGAGGTATGGCTACACCTTC. Translated, it gives CASSWRQGRYGYTF.

Regarding this clone: This is likely a read error, given that the CDR3 carries no conserved phenylalanine or tryptophan at its end. The sample carries other DNA sequences with the same CDR3. The rearrangement uses TRBV20-1 and TRBJ2-7; possibly TRBD1 or TRBD2 for D (6 bases each). CDR3 length: 20 residues. V gave up 0 bases and J gave up 5 bases, with 32 bases separating them. Germline V gene data show CDR1 as DFQATT and CDR2 as SNEGSKA (reference sequence). The CDR3 reads CSARDEGGSTKGGFIHEQYS. The CDR3 DNA reads as TGCAGTGCTAGAGATGAGGGTGGGTCAACCAAAGGGGGGTTTATCCACGAGCAGTACTCC.

This clone was found a few times. The J gene is TRBJ1-6, the V gene TRBV6-4; the D is unclear. Germline CDR1 is MRHNA and CDR2 is SNTAGT. CDR3 length equals 13 residues. The germline V and J ends were trimmed by 3 bases and 11 bases, with 11 bases remaining between them. The CDR3 loop is CASSEEWAPPLHF. The CDR3 nucleotides are TGTGCCAGCAGTGAAGAGTGGGCCCCACCCCTCCACTTT.

This clone was counted only a few times. The V gene is TRBV7-9, the J gene TRBJ1-1; D is unresolved. V gave up 10 bases and J gave up 2 bases, with 8 bases separating them. This CDR3 spans 11 amino acids. In germline, CDR1 is SEHNR, CDR2 FQNEAQ (reference sequence). CDR3 in amino acids: CAIRVNTEAFF. CDR3 bases: TGTGCCATCCGAGTCAACACTGAAGCTTTCTTT.

Ten or more counts support this clone. This chain connects TRBV10-3 to TRBJ2-6, with D uncertain. Germline assignment: CDR1 ENHRY and CDR2 SYGVKD. The V end lost 0 bases, the J end lost 0 bases, and 15 bases lay between the germline ends. CDR3 length: 19 amino acids. The CDR3 DNA sequence: TGTGCCATCAGTGAGTCGTCGCGGTGGAGTAACTCTGGGGCCAACGTCCTGACTTTC. Protein: CAISESSRWSNSGANVLTF.

This clone was counted between two and nine times. The chain joins TRBV6-1 to TRBJ2-7; D may be TRBD2 (5 bases). This CDR3 spans 14 amino acids. V was pared by 5 bases and J by 6 bases, with 17 bases between. Germline CDR1 is MNHNS and CDR2 is SASEGT. The CDR3 protein is CASSLRGSPVEQYF. The CDR3 coding sequence is TGTGCCAGCAGTCTTCGGGGTTCACCTGTCGAGCAGTACTTC.

This clone has ten or more counts. V and J are TRBV7-9 and TRBJ1-6; TRBD1 is a possible D gene (6 bases). This CDR3 has 15 residues. CDR1 is SEHNR, CDR2 FQNEAQ, per germline (reference sequence). The germline V and J ends were trimmed by 5 bases and 8 bases, with 16 bases remaining between them. The CDR3 loop reads CASSPRGGGDSPLHF. Written as DNA, the CDR3 is TGTGCCAGCAGCCCTAGGGGGGGAGGTGATTCACCCCTCCACTTT.

By sample share, this clone is medium-sized. The gene calls are TRBV20-1 and TRBJ2-7, with D maybe TRBD1 (5 bases). The CDR3 has 13 residues. Trimming took off 6 bases at V and 2 bases at J, with 14 bases between the two ends. The germline V gene has CDR1 DFQATT and CDR2 SNEGSKA (reference sequence). This CDR3 reads CSALRGHAYEQYF. Written as DNA, the CDR3 is TGCAGTGCACTACGAGGACACGCCTACGAGCAGTACTTC.

This clone is medium-sized by share. The rearrangement links TRBV6-1 to TRBJ1-6; tentative D call: TRBD1 (5 bases). Germline V gene sequence: CDR1 MNHNS, CDR2 SASEGT. The CDR3 extends over 16 amino acids. The V end was cut by 2 bases, the J end by 7 bases, with 15 bases between. The CDR3 loop reads CASSEWGGGSNSPLHF. The CDR3 DNA reads TGTGCCAGCAGTGAATGGGGCGGGGGTTCGAATTCACCCCTCCACTTT.

The rearrangement joins TRBV29-1 to TRBJ1-3; D gene unclear. CDR1 and CDR2 (germline): SQVTM, ANQGSEA. V lost 4 bases and J lost 1, with 5 bases in between. CDR3 size: 12 residues. The CDR3 sequence is CSVGASGNTIYF. The CDR3 bases are TGCAGCGTTGGGGCATCTGGAAACACCATATATTTT. The variable domain in full, completed from reference TRBV29-1 and TRBJ1-3, reads SAVISQKPSRDICQRGTSLTIQCQVDSQVTMMFWYRQQPGQSLTLIATANQGSEATYESGFVIDKFPISRPNLTFSTLTVSNMSPEDSSIYLCSVGASGNTIYFGEGSWLTVV.

This clone is termed large. This sequence joins TRBV20-1 and TRBJ2-7; no clear D gene. The V gene lost 0 bases and the J gene lost 0 bases, with 9 bases spanning the gap. The germline CDR1 and CDR2 sequences are DFQATT and SNEGSKA (reference sequence). This CDR3 has 14 residues. CDR3 in DNA: TGCAGTGCTAGAGATAGGCGGATCTCCTACGAGCAGTACTTC. It translates to CSARDRRISYEQYF.

This clone was found many times. This chain joins TRBV2 and TRBJ2-7, with D perhaps TRBD2 (5 bases). The CDR3 covers 14 residues. Germline V gene data show CDR1 as SNHLY and CDR2 as FYNNEI. V dropped 9 bases and J dropped 1 base, with 16 bases sitting between them. DNA of the CDR3: TGTGCCAGTAGGGAGCATTTGCCGTCCTACGAGCAGTACTTC. This sequence encodes CASREHLPSYEQYF.

The chain combines TRBV5-1 with TRBJ2-1, with 12 bases matching TRBD1. The CDR3 is 16 amino acids. Germline-derived CDR1 and CDR2 are SGHRS and YFSETQ. Trimming cost V 0 bases and J 7 bases; bases outside gene matches: 5. CDR3 amino acids: CASSLEGQGAGNEQFF. For the CDR3, the DNA is TGCGCCAGCAGCTTGGAGGGACAGGGGGCGGGGAATGAGCAGTTCTTC.

This clone was recorded at least ten times. The chain combines TRBV7-3 with TRBJ2-1; no clear D. With 4 bases removed from V and 5 bases from J, the gap between germline ends came to 6 bases. The germline gives CDR1 SGHTA, CDR2 FQGTGA. This CDR3 is built from 12 residues. CDR3 DNA: TGTGCCAGCAGCTCAGCGAACAATGAGCAGTTCTTC. This translates into CASSSANNEQFF.

The J gene is TRBJ1-1, the V gene TRBV5-1, with D perhaps matching TRBD1 (5 bases). V lost 4 bases and J lost 6, with 16 bases in between. Germline CDR1 reads SGHRS; CDR2 reads YFSETQ. This CDR3 region has 14 residues. The CDR3 is CASSPRGFFPEAFF. The CDR3 DNA follows: TGCGCCAGCAGCCCGAGGGGCTTTTTCCCTGAAGCTTTCTTT. Combining the CDR3 with reference TRBV5-1 and TRBJ1-1 gives the whole variable domain KAGVTQTPRYLIKTRGQQVTLSCSPISGHRSVSWYQQTPGQGLQFLFEYFSETQRNKGNFPGRFSGRQFSNSRSEMNVSTLELGDSALYLCASSPRGFFPEAFFGQGTRLTVV.

Turning to this clone: In the same sample, other DNA sequences code for this CDR3. The rearrangement links TRBV6-5 to TRBJ2-5; a possible D gene is TRBD1 (6 bases). CDR1 and CDR2 (germline): MNHEY, SVGAGI. There are 12 residues in the CDR3. V was shortened by 8 bases and J by 4 bases, with 11 bases between the two germline ends. The DNA for the CDR3 is TGTGCCAGCGGCAGGGGTGCAGAGACCCAGTACTTC. This gives the protein CASGRGAETQYF.

The chain has TRBV20-1 and TRBJ2-7; 8 nucleotides match TRBD2. Trimming cost V 3 bases and J 2 bases; bases outside gene matches: 6. Germline V gene sequence: CDR1 DFQATT, CDR2 SNEGSKA (reference sequence). The CDR3 extends over 14 amino acids. CDR3 DNA: TGCAGTGCTAGCCCACCCGGGAGGGCCTACGAGCAGTACTTC. Translating gives CSASPPGRAYEQYF.

Note on this clone: The sample holds other DNA sequences that translate to the same CDR3. The chain carries TRBV6-5 and TRBJ2-1; D assignment may be TRBD1 or TRBD2 (5 bases each). Trimming pared 2 bases from V and 0 bases from J, leaving 8 bases between. This CDR3 has 15 residues. Germline lookup yields CDR1 MNHEY and CDR2 SVGAGI. CDR3 in amino acids: CASSYGAGSYNEQFF. CDR3 DNA: TGTGCCAGCAGTTACGGGGCGGGCTCCTACAATGAGCAGTTCTTC.

By proportion, this clone is medium-sized. This chain links TRBV4-2 with TRBJ2-7; the D is unclear. The CDR3 contains 14 residues. Trimming stripped 4 bases from V and 5 bases from J, with 15 bases between. Germline CDR1 reads LGHNA; CDR2 reads YNFKEQ. CDR3 nucleotide sequence: TGTGCCAGCAGCCCAACCACCGAGCACCACGAGCAGTACTTC. The encoded protein is CASSPTTEHHEQYF.